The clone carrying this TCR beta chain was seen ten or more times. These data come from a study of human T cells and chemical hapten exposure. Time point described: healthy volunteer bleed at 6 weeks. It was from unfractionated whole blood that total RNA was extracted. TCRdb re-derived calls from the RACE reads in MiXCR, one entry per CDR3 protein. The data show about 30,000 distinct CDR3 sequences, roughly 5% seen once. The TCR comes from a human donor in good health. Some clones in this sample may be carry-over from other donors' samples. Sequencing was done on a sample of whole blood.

The CDR3 protein is CASSQVPGAEAFF. CDR3 bases: TGTGCCAGCAGCCAAGTACCAGGGGCTGAAGCTTTCTTT. The rearrangement uses TRBV3-1 and TRBJ1-1; D might be TRBD1 (6 bases). Germline V gives CDR1 LGHDT, CDR2 YNNKEL (reference sequence). Trimming removed 1 base at V and 6 bases at J, with 9 bases between. The CDR3 runs 13 residues. The full variable domain, rest sourced from reference TRBV3-1 and TRBJ1-1, is DTAVSQTPKYLVTQMGNDKSIKCEQNLGHDTMYWYKQDSKKFLKIMFSYNNKELIINETVPNRFSPKSPDKAHLNLHINSLELGDSAVYFCASSQVPGAEAFFGQGTRLTVV.